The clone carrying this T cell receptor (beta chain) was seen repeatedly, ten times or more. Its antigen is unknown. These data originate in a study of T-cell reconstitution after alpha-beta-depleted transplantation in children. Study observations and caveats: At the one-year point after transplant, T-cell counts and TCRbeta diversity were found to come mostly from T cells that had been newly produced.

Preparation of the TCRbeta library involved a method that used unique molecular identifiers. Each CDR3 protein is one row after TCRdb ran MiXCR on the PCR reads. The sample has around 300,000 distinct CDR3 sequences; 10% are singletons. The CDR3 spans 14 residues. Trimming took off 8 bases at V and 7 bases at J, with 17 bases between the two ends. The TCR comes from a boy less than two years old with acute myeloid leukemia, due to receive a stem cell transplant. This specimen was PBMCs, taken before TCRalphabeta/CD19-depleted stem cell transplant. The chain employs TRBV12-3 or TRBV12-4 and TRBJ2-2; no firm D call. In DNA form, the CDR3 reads TGTGCCAGCCTAAACCGAGGAAATGACGGGGAGCTGTTTTTT. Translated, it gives CASLNRGNDGELFF.